What follows is one TCR beta chain and its context. A second 7 to 11 cycle PCR used barcoded and J-beta primers. One entry per CDR3 protein, called by TCRdb with MiXCR from the 5' RACE reads. The table lists about 1,500,000 distinct CDR3 sequences, roughly 40% of them singletons. The sample comes from a study of blood T cells in healthy people across ages. Germline-derived CDR1 and CDR2 are SGHTA and FQGNSA. The CDR3 is 13 residues long. V was shortened by 5 bases and J by 5 bases, with 10 bases between the two germline ends. Researchers isolated at least 6 million PBMCs per sample. V is TRBV7-2 and J is TRBJ1-5; D possibly corresponds to TRBD1 (5 bases). The sequenced sample was blood. The source of this sequence is a woman between 18 and 29 years old in good health. CDR3 sequence (DNA): TGTGCCAGCAGCGCGGACAAGTATCAGCCCCAGCATTTT. It is translated as CASSADKYQPQHF.